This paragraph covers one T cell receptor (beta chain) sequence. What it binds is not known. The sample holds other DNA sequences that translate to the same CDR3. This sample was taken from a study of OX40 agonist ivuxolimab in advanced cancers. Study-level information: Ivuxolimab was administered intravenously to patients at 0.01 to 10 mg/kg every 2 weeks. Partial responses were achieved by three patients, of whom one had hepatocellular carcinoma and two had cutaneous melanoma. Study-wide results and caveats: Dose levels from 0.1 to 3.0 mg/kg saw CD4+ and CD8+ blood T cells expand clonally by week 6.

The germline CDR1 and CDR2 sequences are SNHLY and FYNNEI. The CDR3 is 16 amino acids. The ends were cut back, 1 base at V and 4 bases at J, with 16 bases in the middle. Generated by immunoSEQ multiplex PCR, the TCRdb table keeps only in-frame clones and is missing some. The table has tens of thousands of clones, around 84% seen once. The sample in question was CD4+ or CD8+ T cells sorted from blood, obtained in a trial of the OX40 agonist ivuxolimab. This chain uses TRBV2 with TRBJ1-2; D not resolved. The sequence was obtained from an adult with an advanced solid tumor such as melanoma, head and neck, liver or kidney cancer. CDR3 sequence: CASSEEALSAGYGYTF. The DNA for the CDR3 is TGTGCCAGCAGTGAAGAGGCCCTCTCCGCCGGCTATGGCTACACCTTC.